This is a list of T cell receptor beta chains from one sample in a study of shared clonotypes between healthy human individuals. Assay used: immunoSEQ multiplex PCR; TCRdb lists only in-frame clones, some missing. The sample lists around 1.6 million clones, 95% to 99% occurring once. The specimen was naive CD4+ T cells sorted from blood. These receptors were collected from a man aged 25-45 years in good health. The CDR3 runs from the conserved cysteine through the conserved F or W. D genes are given only for firm matches. Only some rows state a clone size, as once, few, many or a class for expanded clones.

clone size	D gene	V gene	J gene	CDR3 DNA	CDR3 protein
NA	NA	TRBV2	TRBJ2-1	TGTGCCAGCAGTGACTCTTGGGGGTCCTACAATGAGCAGTTCTTC	CASSDSWGSYNEQFF
NA	NA	TRBV14	TRBJ1-1	TGTGCCAGCAGCCAAGTTCAGGGCCGGTTGACTGAAGCTTTCTTT	CASSQVQGRLTEAFF
NA	TRBD2	TRBV5-1	TRBJ2-3	TGCGCCAGCAGCTCGAGCTTAGCGGGAGTGTCAGATACGCAGTATTTT	CASSSSLAGVSDTQYF
NA	NA	TRBV7-8	TRBJ1-1	TGTGCCAGCAGCCCTCTCAGGGAGAACACTGAAGCTTTCTTT	CASSPLRENTEAFF
NA	NA	TRBV11-1	TRBJ2-7	TGTGCCAGCAGCCCCAGCGGCGCTAGCTACGAGCAGTACTTC	CASSPSGASYEQYF
NA	NA	TRBV11-2	TRBJ1-3	TGTGCCAGCAGCTTACCTGGGAGCACCATATATTTT	CASSLPGSTIYF
NA	NA	TRBV9	TRBJ2-3	TGTGCCAGCAGCGTTAATGATCTAGAAGGGGCAGATACGCAGTATTTT	CASSVNDLEGADTQYF
few	NA	TRBV5-1	TRBJ2-1	TGCGCCAGCAGCTTGAAGGATGAGCAGTTCTTC	CASSLKDEQFF
NA	NA	TRBV2	TRBJ2-3	TGTGCCAGCGGACTCTTAATGACAGATACGCAGTATTTT	CASGLLMTDTQYF
NA	NA	TRBV7-2	TRBJ1-4	TGTGCCAGCAGCCGAGGTGGGGTGCCTCATGAAAAACTGTTTTTT	CASSRGGVPHEKLFF
NA	TRBD1	TRBV27	TRBJ1-1	TGTGCCAGCTCGCTTCGGACAGGGGACTTAACGAACACTGAAGCTTTCTTT	CASSLRTGDLTNTEAFF
NA	NA	TRBV11-3	TRBJ2-1	TGTGCCAGCAGCCCCTCGCGACTAGGGACCAATGAGCAGTTCTTC	CASSPSRLGTNEQFF
NA	TRBD1	TRBV5-1	TRBJ2-3	TGCGCCAGCAGGGACAGGGGGTACACAGATACGCAGTATTTT	CASRDRGYTDTQYF
NA	TRBD2	TRBV2	TRBJ2-7	TGTGCCAGCAGGGAACTAGCGGGGCTCTCCTACGAGCAGTACTTC	CASRELAGLSYEQYF
NA	NA	TRBV2	TRBJ2-6	TGTGCCAGCAGCGGAACTGGGGCCAACGTCCTGACTTTC	CASSGTGANVLTF
NA	NA	TRBV2	TRBJ2-2	TGTGCCAGCAGTGCGACGTCCGGGGAGCTGTTTTTT	CASSATSGELFF
NA	TRBD2	TRBV30	TRBJ2-2	TGTGCCTGGAATCAGCGGGGTAACACCGGGGAGCTGTTTTTT	CAWNQRGNTGELFF
NA	TRBD1	TRBV28	TRBJ1-2	TGTGCCAGCAGCCTGACAGGGACCTATGGCTACACCTTC	CASSLTGTYGYTF
NA	NA	TRBV28	TRBJ1-2	TGTGCCAGCAGTTTAACAGGGTCCGGGGGCTACACCTTC	CASSLTGSGGYTF
NA	TRBD1	TRBV30	TRBJ2-7	TGTGCCTGGAGTCTCCCAGACAGGGGGGTCGAGCAGTACTTC	CAWSLPDRGVEQYF
NA	NA	TRBV5-1	TRBJ2-3	TGCGCCAGCAGCTTGGAAGGGATTGGTGCAGATACGCAGTATTTT	CASSLEGIGADTQYF
once	NA	TRBV5-1	TRBJ1-1	TGCGCCAGCAGCTCGTCCGGGACAAGTGAAGCTTTCTTT	CASSSSGTSEAFF
NA	NA	TRBV7-8	TRBJ1-5	TGTGCCAGCAGCTTAGCTTCGAAGGGAGGCCAGCCCCAGCATTTT	CASSLASKGGQPQHF
NA	NA	TRBV19	TRBJ1-5	TGTGCCAGTAGTATTTGGACCTTCACCGGGGAAGGGAATCAGCCCCAGCATTTT	CASSIWTFTGEGNQPQHF
NA	NA	TRBV9	TRBJ2-7	TGTGCCAGCAGCGTAGGCCAGGAGGGCTACGAGCAGTACTTC	CASSVGQEGYEQYF
NA	TRBD2	TRBV9	TRBJ2-5	TGTGCCAGCAGCGTAGCCCCTGGACTAGCGGGAGAGACCCAGTACTTC	CASSVAPGLAGETQYF
NA	NA	TRBV6-5	TRBJ2-7	TGTGCCAGCAGTTCCCCTAGGGGTGAGGGTGGATACGAGCAGTACTTC	CASSSPRGEGGYEQYF
once	TRBD2	TRBV7-2	TRBJ2-7	TGTGCCAGCAGCCTCTGGGTAGCGGGAGAACAGTACTTC	CASSLWVAGEQYF
NA	NA	TRBV18	TRBJ1-5	TGTGCCAGCTCACCCCGAACAGGGTTCAATCAGCCCCAGCATTTT	CASSPRTGFNQPQHF
once	NA	TRBV11-3	TRBJ2-2	TGTGCCAGCAGCTCAAACTCGAACACCGGGGAGCTGTTTTTT	CASSSNSNTGELFF
NA	NA	TRBV30	TRBJ1-2	TGTGCCTGGTCACTTTACCGGGGCTACACCTTC	CAWSLYRGYTF
NA	NA	TRBV6-5	TRBJ2-7	TGTGCCAGCAGTTACTCGGAAGTGGGGGGAGGCGAGCAGTACTTC	CASSYSEVGGGEQYF
once	NA	TRBV18	TRBJ1-2	TGTGCCAGCTCACTGACCCCTGACCCTAACTATGGCTACACCTTC	CASSLTPDPNYGYTF
NA	TRBD2	TRBV7-9	TRBJ2-7	TGTGCCAGCAGCTTAGCGGGAGCGGGGGGCTACGAGCAGTACTTC	CASSLAGAGGYEQYF
NA	NA	TRBV28	TRBJ2-2	TGTGCCAGCCACCCCGGTTTGCACGGGGAGCTGTTTTTT	CASHPGLHGELFF
NA	NA	TRBV5-6	TRBJ1-5	TGTGCCAGCAGCTTGGGTGGGGTAGGAAATCAGCCCCAGCATTTT	CASSLGGVGNQPQHF
NA	NA	TRBV2	TRBJ2-1	TGTGCCAGCAACCGGGTCTCCTACAATGAGCAGTTCTTC	CASNRVSYNEQFF
NA	NA	TRBV12-2	TRBJ2-7	TGTGCAAGTCGCTTAGAAGGGCAGGGAATCCCACCCTTACGGCAGTACTTC	CASRLEGQGIPPLRQYF
NA	NA	TRBV15	TRBJ2-2	TGTGCCACCAGCAGAGATCCGGAGTCCGGGGAGCTGTTTTTT	CATSRDPESGELFF
NA	NA	TRBV7-2	TRBJ1-2	TGTGCCAGCAGCTCAACAGGCCATGGCTACACCTTC	CASSSTGHGYTF
once	NA	TRBV18	TRBJ2-1	TGTGCCAGCTCACTCGTCCCCTCTGGCAATGAGCAGTTCTTC	CASSLVPSGNEQFF
NA	NA	TRBV4-1	TRBJ1-2	TGCGCCAGCAGCCAAGGGGTTACAGGTCCCACCTTC	CASSQGVTGPTF